The rows below give T cell receptor beta chains drawn from one sample of a study of early T cells in non-severe SARS-CoV-2 infection. TCRdb re-called the 5' RACE reads with MiXCR, one entry per CDR3 protein. The sample records under 20,000 distinct CDR3 sequences, roughly 5.1% being singletons. Sequencing was done on a sample of whole blood. These receptors were taken from an adult who was a healthcare worker with PCR-confirmed SARS-CoV-2 infection or an uninfected control (not recorded which). Both conserved end residues are part of each CDR3. The order of the fields is clone size, V gene, J gene, D gene, CDR3 DNA, CDR3 protein. A D gene is named only where the DNA matches it firmly. Clone size, where shown, is once, few, many, or a class for clones that have expanded.

few,TRBV7-2,TRBJ2-1,TRBD2,TGTGCCAGCAGCCCCCTAGCGGTCGGGGGCAATGAGCAGTTCTTC,CASSPLAVGGNEQFF
-,TRBV7-8,TRBJ2-3,-,TGTGCCAGCAGCCTCTCTTGGGGGGGCAAAGACACAGATACGCAGTATTTT,CASSLSWGGKDTDTQYF
few,TRBV10-2,TRBJ1-2,-,TGCGCCAGCAGTGAGACTCACGTAACCAGCCTTCTCTATGGCTACACCTTC,CASSETHVTSLLYGYTF
medium-sized,TRBV20-1,TRBJ2-3,-,TGCAGTGCTAGTCCACACACAGATACGCAGTATTTT,CSASPHTDTQYF
-,TRBV20-1,TRBJ2-2,-,TGCGCTGCCACCAGGGGCACCGGGGAGCTGTTTTTT,CAATRGTGELFF
few,TRBV6-1,TRBJ2-7,-,TGTGCCAGCAGGAGCCAGCTTCCATACGAGCAGTACTTC,CASRSQLPYEQYF
many,TRBV11-2,TRBJ2-2,-,TGTGCCAGCAGCCGACTCATTACCGGGGAGCTGTTTTTT,CASSRLITGELFF
-,TRBV5-1,TRBJ1-1,-,TGCGCCAGCAGCTTTTGGGCCAGTATGAACACTGAAGCTTTCTTT,CASSFWASMNTEAFF
many,TRBV20-1,TRBJ2-3,-,TGCAGTGCTCCGGGGAGAAGCACAGATACGCAGTATTTT,CSAPGRSTDTQYF
many,TRBV20-1,TRBJ2-3,-,TGCAGTGCTAGTCCCTTTAGCGCGCGAGGTCCAGATACGCAGTATTTT,CSASPFSARGPDTQYF
medium-sized,TRBV28,TRBJ2-5,-,TGTGCCAGCAGTCGGGACGGTTTAACCGAGACCCAGTACTTC,CASSRDGLTETQYF
medium-sized,TRBV7-8,TRBJ2-3,TRBD2,TGTGCCAGCAGCTTACGGTCGGGACTAGCGGGCACAGATACGCAGTATTTT,CASSLRSGLAGTDTQYF
medium-sized,TRBV4-1,TRBJ1-5,-,TGCGCCAGCAGCCAAGTTGCAGTAAGCAATCAGCCCCAGCATTTT,CASSQVAVSNQPQHF
many,TRBV7-6,TRBJ2-2,TRBD2,TGTGCCAGCAGCTTAATCGGCGGGAGGGCCGGGACCGGGGAGCTGTTTTTT,CASSLIGGRAGTGELFF
many,TRBV4-3,TRBJ2-1,-,TGCGCCAGCAGCCATTACAATGAGCAGTTCTTC,CASSHYNEQFF
many,TRBV20-1,TRBJ2-1,-,TGCAGTCCTTCCAGGAGCAGCTGGAATGAGCAGTTCTTC,CSPSRSSWNEQFF
medium-sized,TRBV12-3/TRBV12-4,TRBJ2-3,-,TGTGCCAGCAGTTTCTTCCCAGATACGCAGTATTTT,CASSFFPDTQYF
-,TRBV19,TRBJ2-1,-,TGTGTCAGTAGTGCATACAATGAGCAGTTCTTC,CVSSAYNEQFF
medium-sized,TRBV21-1,TRBJ2-2,-,TGTGCCAGCAGCGCCTCTAGCGGGAAGAACACCGGGGAGCTGTTTTTT,CASSASSGKNTGELFF
many,TRBV20-1,TRBJ2-3,-,TGCAGTGCTGCCGCCCGGACTTCCGGGACAGATACGCAGTATTTT,CSAAARTSGTDTQYF
medium-sized,TRBV29-1,TRBJ2-1,-,TGCAGCGTTGATGCGTACAATGAGCAGTTCTTC,CSVDAYNEQFF
many,TRBV4-1,TRBJ2-1,-,TGCGCCAGCAGCCAAGGAGTTCAGCGGTCTTCCTACAATGAGCAGTTCTTC,CASSQGVQRSSYNEQFF
-,TRBV4-1,TRBJ2-3,-,TGCGCCAGCAGCCAAGCATCCGCGGGACCGAAAGGACATACGCAGTATTTT,CASSQASAGPKGHTQYF
-,TRBV13,TRBJ1-4,TRBD1,TGTGCCAGCAGCAAGGGACAGGGGAATGCTAATGAAAAACTGTTTTTT,CASSKGQGNANEKLFF
many,TRBV29-1,TRBJ2-5,-,TGCAGCGTTGGACGGGCTGGACAGACCCAGTACTTC,CSVGRAGQTQYF
many,TRBV18,TRBJ1-2,-,TGTGCCAGCTCACCATTACACGGAAACTATGGCTACACCTTC,CASSPLHGNYGYTF
medium-sized,TRBV20-1,TRBJ2-5,TRBD2,TGCAGTGCTCGCCCGACTAGCGGGGAACAAGAGACCCAGTACTTC,CSARPTSGEQETQYF
medium-sized,TRBV7-6,TRBJ1-1,-,TGTGCCAGCAGCTTTCGGGGGAACACTGAAGCTTTCTTT,CASSFRGNTEAFF
many,TRBV6-6,TRBJ1-6,TRBD1,TGTGCCGGGGCTCGGGACAGGGTGGGACCCCTCCACTTT,CAGARDRVGPLHF
-,TRBV4-3,TRBJ1-4,-,TGCGCCAGCAGCCAAGTTAACGAAAAACTGTTTTTT,CASSQVNEKLFF
medium-sized,TRBV7-9,TRBJ2-1,TRBD2,TGTGCCAGCAGCTTCGGTAGCGGGAGCCACAATGAGCAGTTCTTC,CASSFGSGSHNEQFF
many,TRBV20-1,TRBJ1-5,-,TGCAGTGCTAGAGTGCCAGGGTGGGATCAGCCCCAGCATTTT,CSARVPGWDQPQHF
many,TRBV18,TRBJ2-4,-,TGTGCCAGCTCACCATCGGGGGCCAAAAACATTCAGTACTTC,CASSPSGAKNIQYF
many,TRBV29-1,TRBJ2-5,-,TGCAGCGTTGAAGGGGGAGAGACCCAGTACTTC,CSVEGGETQYF
many,TRBV20-1,TRBJ1-1,-,TGCAGTGCTAGTCTTCGGGACACCATTGAAGCTTTCTTT,CSASLRDTIEAFF
many,TRBV30,TRBJ1-5,-,TGTGCCTGGAGTTTAGGTGGGGGTCAGCCCCAGCATTTT,CAWSLGGGQPQHF
many,TRBV5-6,TRBJ2-2,-,TGTGCCAGCAGCTTGACAGGGACCACCGGGGAGCTGTTTTTT,CASSLTGTTGELFF
many,TRBV18,TRBJ2-1,TRBD1,TGTGCCAGCTCACCAGACAGGGAAATCAATGAGCAGTTCTTC,CASSPDREINEQFF
-,TRBV12-3/TRBV12-4,TRBJ2-2,-,TGTGCCAGCAGTTTTCACTCCGGGGAGCTGTTTTTT,CASSFHSGELFF
many,TRBV6-5,TRBJ1-3,-,TGTGCCAGCATACCCCCCGGGGAAGGAGTAAACACCATATATTTT,CASIPPGEGVNTIYF
many,TRBV9,TRBJ2-1,-,TGTGCCAGCAGCGTAGGAGGCAACAATGAGCAGTTCTTC,CASSVGGNNEQFF
many,TRBV11-2,TRBJ2-2,-,TGTGCCAGCAGCCCGGACGGGTTTGAGCTGTTTTTT,CASSPDGFELFF
many,TRBV7-6,TRBJ2-5,-,TGTGCCAGCAGCTTCGATCCGGAGGGAGAGACCCAGTACTTC,CASSFDPEGETQYF
many,TRBV7-2,TRBJ2-7,-,TGTGCCAGCAGCACCCGGGACGGTTACGAGCAGTACTTC,CASSTRDGYEQYF
many,TRBV19,TRBJ2-1,TRBD2,TGTGCCAGTAGTCCGGGACTAGCGGGAGTATACAATGAGCAGTTCTTC,CASSPGLAGVYNEQFF
many,TRBV19,TRBJ2-1,TRBD2,TGTGCCAGTAACCCCGGCGGGAGAGGGCCCTACAATGAGCAGTTCTTC,CASNPGGRGPYNEQFF
-,TRBV10-1,TRBJ2-5,TRBD2,TGCGCCAGCAGTGAGTCGACGGGAGGAGGTGAGACCCAGTACTTC,CASSESTGGGETQYF
medium-sized,TRBV11-3,TRBJ2-1,-,TGTGCCAGCAGCTTAGTATTAGCTGGGTCCTACAATGAGCAGTTCTTC,CASSLVLAGSYNEQFF
-,TRBV20-1,TRBJ2-3,-,TGCAGTGCTAGGGGGATCGCAGATACGCAGTATTTT,CSARGIADTQYF
many,TRBV20-1,TRBJ2-7,-,TGCAGTGCTAGAGCTTTTTTCGGTGACTTATCCTTCGAGCAGTACTTC,CSARAFFGDLSFEQYF
many,TRBV19,TRBJ1-1,TRBD1,TGTGCCAGTAGTAGGGACAGGGCAGCTGAAGCTTTCTTT,CASSRDRAAEAFF
many,TRBV19,TRBJ2-3,-,TGTGCCAGTAGTCCCACTGGCTGGGACACAGATACGCAGTATTTT,CASSPTGWDTDTQYF
many,TRBV19,TRBJ2-2,-,TGTGCCAGTATCCCGACAGGACACACCGGGGAGCTGTTTTTT,CASIPTGHTGELFF
few,TRBV10-2,TRBJ2-3,-,TGCGCCAGCAACCCGGGGCCTCTAGATACGCAGTATTTT,CASNPGPLDTQYF